This TCR beta chain was obtained from a study of shared clonotypes between healthy human individuals. The V segment lost 2 bases and the J segment 11 bases; nucleotides outside the gene matches: 3. The CDR3 extends over 12 amino acids. Germline V lookup: CDR1 SGHAT, CDR2 FQNNGV. The unsorted PBMC replicate PCRs were performed with 300 ng DNA, roughly 30,000 T cell genomes. Profiled with immunoSEQ multiplex PCR; TCRdb holds only in-frame clones, not every one. The table lists approximately 480,000 clones, 75% to 80% of them singletons. Within Nashville, Tennessee resided all donors, each a Caucasian adult.

This chain joins TRBV11-2 and TRBJ2-1, with 7 bases matching TRBD1. The origin of this receptor is a woman aged 40 to 50 in good health. Some clones in this sample may be carry-over from other donors' samples. Sequenced: PBMCs. For the CDR3, the DNA is TGTGCCAGCAGCTTACAGGGACAGAAGCAGTTCTTC. Encoded protein: CASSLQGQKQFF.